This T cell receptor (beta chain) originates from a study of beta chain features in type 1 diabetes. The entirety of the isolated RNA underwent reverse transcription, so expressed TCRB transcripts were sequenced. Libraries were prepared by immunoSEQ multiplex PCR; TCRdb keeps only in-frame clonotypes and omits some of them. The sample contains approximately 730,000 clones, 13% of which appear only once. Remarks on this clone: Its antigen remains unidentified.

With 4 bases removed from V and 0 bases from J, the gap between germline ends came to 12 bases. The CDR3 sequence is 15 residues long. Germline values: CDR1 SGHRS, CDR2 YFSETQ. The study, taken as a whole, reports: The study found fewer insertions and more deletions at VDJ junctions in type 1 diabetes patients. Shorter templates may be favored by PCR, equally so in patients and controls. TCRB CDR3s were moderately but significantly shorter in Type 1 diabetes patients in all four CD4+ subsets.

Sequences were obtained from naive CD4+ T cells from blood. The chain employs TRBV5-1 and TRBJ2-3; D could derive from TRBD1 or TRBD2 (5 bases each). This TCR derives from a man between 18 and 29 years old with type 1 diabetes. The CDR3 DNA reads TGCGCCAGCAGCCAAGAGGGGCCGAGCACAGATACGCAGTATTTT. Amino acids: CASSQEGPSTDTQYF.